What follows is one TCR beta chain and its context. Antigen unknown. As every portion of the isolated RNA was reverse transcribed, the sequencing read expressed TCRB transcripts. The table came from immunoSEQ multiplex PCR; TCRdb's copy has only in-frame clones and leaves some out. The sample includes about 15,000 clones, almost 70% seen only once; the top ten take 2% to 3%. This record belongs to a study of beta chain features in type 1 diabetes. Whole-study findings and limits: Small HLA sub-analyses could not settle whether HLA shapes TCRB rearrangement. People with Type 1 diabetes carried modestly yet significantly shorter TCRB CDR3s in all four CD4+ subsets. Overrepresentation of cells with high TCR expression could result from cDNA sequencing.

Sequences were obtained from Tregs from blood. The receptor was isolated from a man younger than 45 with type 1 diabetes.

The CDR3 protein is CASSQGDRGQPQHF. DNA of the CDR3: TGCGCCAGCAGCCAAGGCGACAGGGGTCAGCCCCAGCATTTT. The chain links TRBV4-1 to TRBJ1-5; 8 positions agree with TRBD1. The CDR3 runs to 14 residues. The ends lost 1 base at V and 6 bases at J; junction bases unmatched: 2. Germline CDR1 reads MGHRA; CDR2 reads YSYEKL.